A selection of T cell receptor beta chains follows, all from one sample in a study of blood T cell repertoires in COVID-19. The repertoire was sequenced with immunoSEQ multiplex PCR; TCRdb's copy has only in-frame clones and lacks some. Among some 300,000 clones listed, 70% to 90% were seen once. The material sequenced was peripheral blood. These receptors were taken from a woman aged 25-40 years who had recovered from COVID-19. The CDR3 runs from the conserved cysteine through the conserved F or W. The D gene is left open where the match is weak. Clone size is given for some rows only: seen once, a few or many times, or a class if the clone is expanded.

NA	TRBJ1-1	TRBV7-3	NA	TGTGCCAGCAGCCCACAGGGTAACACTGAAGCTTTCTTT	CASSPQGNTEAFF
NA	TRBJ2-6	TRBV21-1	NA	TGTGCCAGCAGTCCGGTGGACAGGAGCTCTGGGGCCAACGTCCTGACTTTC	CASSPVDRSSGANVLTF
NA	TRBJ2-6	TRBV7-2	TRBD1	TGTGCCAGCAGCGCCGGGACAGGGTTAGCTGGGGCCAACGTCCTGACTTTC	CASSAGTGLAGANVLTF
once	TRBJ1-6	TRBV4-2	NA	TGTGCCAGCAGCCAAGACGGGAACTCCGGTTCACCCCTCCACTTT	CASSQDGNSGSPLHF
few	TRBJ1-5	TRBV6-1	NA	TGTGCCAGCAGTGAAGTAGATCAGCCCCAGCATTTT	CASSEVDQPQHF
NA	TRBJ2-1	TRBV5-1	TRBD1	TGCGCCAGCAGCTTGGCAGGACAGGGGGCGAATGAGCAGTTCTTC	CASSLAGQGANEQFF
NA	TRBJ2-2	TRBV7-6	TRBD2	TGTGCCAGCAGCCCCATTATGGCTAGCGGGGGTACCGGGGAGCTGTTTTTT	CASSPIMASGGTGELFF
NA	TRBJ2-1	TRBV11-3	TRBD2	TGTGCCAGCAGCTACCTAGCGGGGGGGATGGATGAGCAGTTCTTC	CASSYLAGGMDEQFF
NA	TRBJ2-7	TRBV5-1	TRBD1	TGCGCCAGCAGCCCGGAAGGGACAGGGGTTCCTAAGCAGTACTTC	CASSPEGTGVPKQYF
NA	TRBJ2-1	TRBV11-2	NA	TGTGCCAGCAGCGCCGACCCGCAGGGTGGGCACAATGAGCAGTTCTTC	CASSADPQGGHNEQFF
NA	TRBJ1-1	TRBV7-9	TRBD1	TGTGCCACGACAGGGGGGAAGAACACTGAAGCTTTCTTT	CATTGGKNTEAFF
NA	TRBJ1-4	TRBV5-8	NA	TGTGCCAGCAGCTTGGGTTTGACAGATACAACTAATGAAAAACTGTTTTTT	CASSLGLTDTTNEKLFF
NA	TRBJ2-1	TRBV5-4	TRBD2	TGTGCCAGCAGCTTTCCGACTAGCGGGGGTAATGAGCAGTTCTTC	CASSFPTSGGNEQFF
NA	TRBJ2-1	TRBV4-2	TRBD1	TGTGCCAGCAGCCAGCCAGGACAGGGAAGGAATGAGCAGTTCTTC	CASSQPGQGRNEQFF
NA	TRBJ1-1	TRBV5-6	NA	TGTGCCAGCAGCTTGGGGGGAGGGCTGAACACTGAAGCTTTCTTT	CASSLGGGLNTEAFF
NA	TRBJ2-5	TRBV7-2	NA	TGTGCCAGCAGCTTAGCGGCTCTCCAGACCCAGTACTTC	CASSLAALQTQYF
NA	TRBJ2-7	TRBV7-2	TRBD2	TGTGCCAGCAGCTTAGGACCTATCGGGGGGGCTGTCTCCTACGAGCAGTACTTC	CASSLGPIGGAVSYEQYF
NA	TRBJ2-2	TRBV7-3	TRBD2	TGTGCCAGCAGCCGACACAGCGGGGGGAACACCGGGGAGCTGTTTTTT	CASSRHSGGNTGELFF